This T cell receptor (beta chain) was captured in a study of T-cell reconstitution after alpha-beta-depleted transplantation in children. Germline V gives CDR1 MNHNS, CDR2 SASEGT. V shed 5 bases and J 3 bases; nucleotides not matched to a gene: 17. This CDR3 comprises 21 residues. Preparing the TCRbeta library involved the use of unique molecular identifiers. One entry per CDR3 protein results from TCRdb running MiXCR on the PCR reads. The table has about 1,000,000 distinct CDR3 sequences, 25% to 35% seen once. This clonotype originated in a boy under two years old who had a stem cell transplant for SCID, so the T cells may come from the graft donor. The input for sequencing was PBMCs, mostly from graft donor cells, taken 360 days after TCRalphabeta/CD19-depleted stem cell transplant. The chain links TRBV6-1 to TRBJ2-1, with 15 nucleotides matching TRBD2. As DNA, the CDR3 is TGTGCCAGCAGTCAATACCTCCGAGGACTAGCGGGGGGGCATGACTACAATGAGCAGTTCTTC. Protein product: CASSQYLRGLAGGHDYNEQFF.